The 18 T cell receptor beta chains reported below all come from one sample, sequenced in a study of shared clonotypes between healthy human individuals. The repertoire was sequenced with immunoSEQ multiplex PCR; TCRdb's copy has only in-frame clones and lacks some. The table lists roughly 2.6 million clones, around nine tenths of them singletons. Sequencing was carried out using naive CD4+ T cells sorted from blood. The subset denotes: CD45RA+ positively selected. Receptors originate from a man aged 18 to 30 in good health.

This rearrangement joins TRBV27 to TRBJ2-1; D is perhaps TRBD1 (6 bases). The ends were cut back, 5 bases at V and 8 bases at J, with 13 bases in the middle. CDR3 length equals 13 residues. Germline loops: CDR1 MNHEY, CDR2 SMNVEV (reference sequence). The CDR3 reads CASSEQGRHEQFF. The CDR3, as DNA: TGTGCCAGCAGTGAACAGGGTCGGCATGAGCAGTTCTTC.

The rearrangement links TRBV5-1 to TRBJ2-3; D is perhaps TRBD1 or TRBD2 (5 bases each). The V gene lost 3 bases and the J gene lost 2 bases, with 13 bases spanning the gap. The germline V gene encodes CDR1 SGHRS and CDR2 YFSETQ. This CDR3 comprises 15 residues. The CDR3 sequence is CASSWGYGSTDTQYF. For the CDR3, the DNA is TGCGCCAGCAGCTGGGGGTACGGGTCCACAGATACGCAGTATTTT.

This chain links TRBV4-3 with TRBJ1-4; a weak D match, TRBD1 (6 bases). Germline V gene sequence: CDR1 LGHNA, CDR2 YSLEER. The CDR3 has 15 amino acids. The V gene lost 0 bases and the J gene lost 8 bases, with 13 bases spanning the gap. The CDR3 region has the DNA TGCGCCAGCAGCCAAGATAACAGGGTGGGAGAAAAACTGTTTTTT. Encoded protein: CASSQDNRVGEKLFF.

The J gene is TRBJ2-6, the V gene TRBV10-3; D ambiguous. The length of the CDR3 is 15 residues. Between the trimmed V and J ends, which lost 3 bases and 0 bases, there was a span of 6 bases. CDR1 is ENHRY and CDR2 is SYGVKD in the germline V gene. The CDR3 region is CAISEFPSGANVLTF. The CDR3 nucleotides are TGTGCCATCAGTGAATTCCCCTCTGGGGCCAACGTCCTGACTTTC.

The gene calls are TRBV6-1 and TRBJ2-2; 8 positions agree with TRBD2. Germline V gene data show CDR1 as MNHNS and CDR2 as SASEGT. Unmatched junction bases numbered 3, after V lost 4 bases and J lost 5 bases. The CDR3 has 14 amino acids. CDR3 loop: CASSGLATTGELFF. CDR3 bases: TGTGCCAGCAGTGGACTAGCGACGACCGGGGAGCTGTTTTTT.

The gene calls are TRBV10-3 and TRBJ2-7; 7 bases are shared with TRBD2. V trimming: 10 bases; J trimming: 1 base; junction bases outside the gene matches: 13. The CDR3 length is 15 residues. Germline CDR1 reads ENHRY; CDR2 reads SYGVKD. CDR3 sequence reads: CATAGTTRASYEQYF. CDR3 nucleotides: TGTGCCACTGCCGGGACTACTAGGGCTTCCTACGAGCAGTACTTC.

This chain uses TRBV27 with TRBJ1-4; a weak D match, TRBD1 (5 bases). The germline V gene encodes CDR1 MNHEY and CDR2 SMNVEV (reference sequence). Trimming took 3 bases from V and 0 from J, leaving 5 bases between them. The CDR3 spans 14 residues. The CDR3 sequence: CASSLTATNEKLFF. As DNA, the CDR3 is TGTGCCAGCAGTTTGACAGCAACTAATGAAAAACTGTTTTTT.

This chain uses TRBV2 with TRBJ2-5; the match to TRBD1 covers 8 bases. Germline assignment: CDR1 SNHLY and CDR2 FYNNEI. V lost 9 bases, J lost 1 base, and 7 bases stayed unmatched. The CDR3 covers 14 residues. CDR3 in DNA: TGTGCCAGTCGGACAGGGAACCCCCAAGAGACCCAGTACTTC. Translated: CASRTGNPQETQYF.

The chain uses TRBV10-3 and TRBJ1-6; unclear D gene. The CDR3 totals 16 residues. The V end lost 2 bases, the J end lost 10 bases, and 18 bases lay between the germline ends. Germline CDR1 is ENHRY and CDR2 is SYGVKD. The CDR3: CAISETSMGLGSPLHF. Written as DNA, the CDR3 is TGTGCCATCAGTGAGACGTCCATGGGTTTAGGATCACCCCTCCACTTT.

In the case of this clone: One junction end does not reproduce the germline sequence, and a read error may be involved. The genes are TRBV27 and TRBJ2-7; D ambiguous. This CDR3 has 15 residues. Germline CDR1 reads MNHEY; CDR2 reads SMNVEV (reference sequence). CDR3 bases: TGTGCCAGCAGTCTATCAGGAGCCCGCTCCTACGAGCAGTACTTC. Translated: CASSLSGARSYEQYF.

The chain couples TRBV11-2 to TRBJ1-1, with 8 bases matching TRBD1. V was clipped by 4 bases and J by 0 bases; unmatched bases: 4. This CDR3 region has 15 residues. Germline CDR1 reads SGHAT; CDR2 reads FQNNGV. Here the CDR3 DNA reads TGTGCCAGCAGCTCGGGCAGGGGGCTGAACACTGAAGCTTTCTTT. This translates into CASSSGRGLNTEAFF.

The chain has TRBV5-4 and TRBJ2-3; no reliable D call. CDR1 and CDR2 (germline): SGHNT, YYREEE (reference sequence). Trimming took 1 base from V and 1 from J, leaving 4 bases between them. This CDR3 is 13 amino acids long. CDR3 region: CASSLFGTDTQYF. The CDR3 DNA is TGTGCCAGCAGCTTGTTTGGCACAGATACGCAGTATTTT.

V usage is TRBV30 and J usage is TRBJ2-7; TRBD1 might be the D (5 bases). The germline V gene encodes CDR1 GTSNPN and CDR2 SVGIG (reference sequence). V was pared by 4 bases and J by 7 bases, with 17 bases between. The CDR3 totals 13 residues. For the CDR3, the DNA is TGTGCCTGGACACCGCAGGGCCTTGGTGAGCAGTACTTC. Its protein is CAWTPQGLGEQYF.

CDR3 sequence (DNA): TGTGCCTGGAGTGTACCAAGGGGACTCCCAAGCGGTGAGCAGTTCTTC. Protein: CAWSVPRGLPSGEQFF. The J gene is TRBJ2-1, the V gene TRBV30; tentatively, D is TRBD2 (6 bases). V lost 0 bases and J lost 9, with 21 bases in between. Germline CDR1 reads GTSNPN; CDR2 reads SVGIG (reference sequence). The CDR3 is 16 residues long.

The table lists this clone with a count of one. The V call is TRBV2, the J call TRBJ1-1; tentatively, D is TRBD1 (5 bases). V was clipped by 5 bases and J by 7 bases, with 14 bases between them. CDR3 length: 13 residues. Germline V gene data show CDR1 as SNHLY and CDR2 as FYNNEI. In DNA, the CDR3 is TGTGCCAGCAGTCTTAGGGGTTTGGTTGAAGCTTTCTTT. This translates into CASSLRGLVEAFF.

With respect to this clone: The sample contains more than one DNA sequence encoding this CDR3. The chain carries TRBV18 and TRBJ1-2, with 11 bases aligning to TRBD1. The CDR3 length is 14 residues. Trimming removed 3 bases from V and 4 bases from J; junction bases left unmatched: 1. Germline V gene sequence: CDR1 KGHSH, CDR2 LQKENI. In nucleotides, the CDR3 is TGTGCCAGCTCACCCGGGACAGGGGGCTATGGCTACACCTTC. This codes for CASSPGTGGYGYTF.

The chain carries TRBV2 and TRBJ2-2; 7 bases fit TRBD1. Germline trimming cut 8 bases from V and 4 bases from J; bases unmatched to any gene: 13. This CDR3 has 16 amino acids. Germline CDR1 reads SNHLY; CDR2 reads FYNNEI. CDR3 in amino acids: CASLGVGQLVTGELFF. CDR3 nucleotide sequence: TGTGCCAGCTTAGGGGTGGGACAGCTGGTCACCGGGGAGCTGTTTTTT.

CDR3 region: CASSSGTSGFSTDTQYF. In DNA, the CDR3 is TGCGCCAGCAGCTCAGGGACTAGCGGGTTTAGCACAGATACGCAGTATTTT. The chain employs TRBV5-1 and TRBJ2-3; 12 nucleotides line up with TRBD2. Germline-derived CDR1 and CDR2 are SGHRS and YFSETQ. With V trimmed by 3 bases and J by 0 bases, 5 bases remained unmatched. The CDR3 length is 17 residues.